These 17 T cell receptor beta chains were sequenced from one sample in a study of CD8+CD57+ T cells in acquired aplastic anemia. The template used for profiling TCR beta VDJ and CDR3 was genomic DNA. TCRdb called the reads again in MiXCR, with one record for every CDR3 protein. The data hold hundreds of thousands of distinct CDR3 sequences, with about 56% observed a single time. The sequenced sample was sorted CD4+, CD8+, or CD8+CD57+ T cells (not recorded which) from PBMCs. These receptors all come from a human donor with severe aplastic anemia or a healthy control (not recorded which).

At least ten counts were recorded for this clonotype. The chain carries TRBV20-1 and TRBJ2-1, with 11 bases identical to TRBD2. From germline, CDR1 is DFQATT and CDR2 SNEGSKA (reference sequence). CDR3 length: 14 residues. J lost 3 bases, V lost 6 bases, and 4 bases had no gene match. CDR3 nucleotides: TGCAGTGCCCTTAGCGGGGGGGACTACAATGAGCAGTTCTTC. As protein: CSALSGGDYNEQFF.

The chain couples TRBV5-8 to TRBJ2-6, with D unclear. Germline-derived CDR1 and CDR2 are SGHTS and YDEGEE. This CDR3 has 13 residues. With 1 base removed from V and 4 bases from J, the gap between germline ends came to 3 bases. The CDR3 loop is CASSLPGANVLTF. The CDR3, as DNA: TGTGCCAGCAGCTTGCCCGGGGCCAACGTCCTGACTTTC.

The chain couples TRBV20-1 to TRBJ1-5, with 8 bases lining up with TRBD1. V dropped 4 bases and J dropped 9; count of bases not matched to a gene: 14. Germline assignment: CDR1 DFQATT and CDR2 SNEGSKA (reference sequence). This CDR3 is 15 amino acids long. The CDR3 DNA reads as TGCAGTGCTAATCCTGGGACAGGCCGCCTGGGGCCCCAGCATTTT. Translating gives CSANPGTGRLGPQHF.

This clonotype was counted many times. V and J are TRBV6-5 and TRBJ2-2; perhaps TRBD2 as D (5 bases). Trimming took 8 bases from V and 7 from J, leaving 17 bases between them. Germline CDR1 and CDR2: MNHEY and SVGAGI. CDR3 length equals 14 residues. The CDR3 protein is CASGQDHGGGELFF. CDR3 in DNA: TGTGCCAGCGGTCAGGATCACGGAGGCGGGGAGCTGTTTTTT.

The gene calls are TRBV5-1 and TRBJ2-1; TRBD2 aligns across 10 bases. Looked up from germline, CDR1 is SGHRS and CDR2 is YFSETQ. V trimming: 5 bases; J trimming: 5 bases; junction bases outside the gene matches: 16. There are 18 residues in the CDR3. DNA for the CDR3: TGCGCCAGCAGTAGACTAGCGGGTTTGGGGTTAAGGGACAATGAGCAGTTCTTC. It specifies CASSRLAGLGLRDNEQFF.

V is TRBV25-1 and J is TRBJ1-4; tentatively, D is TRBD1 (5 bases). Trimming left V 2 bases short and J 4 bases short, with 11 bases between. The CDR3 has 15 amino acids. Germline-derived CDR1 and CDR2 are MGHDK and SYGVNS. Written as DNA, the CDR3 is TGTGCCAGCAGTGAAGGGACCGTTAATAATGAAAAACTGTTTTTT. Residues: CASSEGTVNNEKLFF.

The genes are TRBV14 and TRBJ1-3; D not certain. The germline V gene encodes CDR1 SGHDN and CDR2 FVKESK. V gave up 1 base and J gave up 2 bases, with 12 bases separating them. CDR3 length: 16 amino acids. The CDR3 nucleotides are TGTGCCAGCAGCCAAGTTTTGTCCGGACCTGGAAACACCATATATTTT. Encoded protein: CASSQVLSGPGNTIYF. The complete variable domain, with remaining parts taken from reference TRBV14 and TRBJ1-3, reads EAGVTQFPSHSVIEKGQTVTLRCDPISGHDNLYWYRRVMGKEIKFLLHFVKESKQDESGMPNNRFLAERTGGTYSTLKVQPAELEDSGVYFCASSQVLSGPGNTIYFGEGSWLTVV.

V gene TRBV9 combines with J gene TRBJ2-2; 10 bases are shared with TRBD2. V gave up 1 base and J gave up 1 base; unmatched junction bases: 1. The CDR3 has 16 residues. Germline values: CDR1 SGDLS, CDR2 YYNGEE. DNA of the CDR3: TGTGCCAGCAGCGTACGACTAGCGGGGAACACCGGGGAGCTGTTTTTT. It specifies CASSVRLAGNTGELFF.

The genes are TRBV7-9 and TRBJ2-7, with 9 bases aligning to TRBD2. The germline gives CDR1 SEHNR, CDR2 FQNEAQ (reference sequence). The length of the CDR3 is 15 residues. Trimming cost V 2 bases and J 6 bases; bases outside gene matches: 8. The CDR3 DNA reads TGTGCCAGCAGCTTACTAGCGGGGTCGTTGGGCGAGCAGTACTTC. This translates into CASSLLAGSLGEQYF.

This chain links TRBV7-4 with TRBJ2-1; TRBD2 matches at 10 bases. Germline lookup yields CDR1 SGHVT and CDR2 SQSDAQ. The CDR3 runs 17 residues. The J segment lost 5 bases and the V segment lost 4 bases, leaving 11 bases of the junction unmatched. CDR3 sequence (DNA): TGTGCCAGCAGCTCCGTCACCACTAGCGGGGTAAACAATGAGCAGTTCTTC. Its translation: CASSSVTTSGVNNEQFF.

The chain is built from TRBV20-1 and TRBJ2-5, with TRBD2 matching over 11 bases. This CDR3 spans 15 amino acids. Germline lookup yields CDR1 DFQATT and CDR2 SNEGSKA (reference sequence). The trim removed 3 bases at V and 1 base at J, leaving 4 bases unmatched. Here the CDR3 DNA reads TGCAGTGCTAGGCTAGCGGGGGGAACCCAAGAGACCCAGTACTTC. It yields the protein CSARLAGGTQETQYF.

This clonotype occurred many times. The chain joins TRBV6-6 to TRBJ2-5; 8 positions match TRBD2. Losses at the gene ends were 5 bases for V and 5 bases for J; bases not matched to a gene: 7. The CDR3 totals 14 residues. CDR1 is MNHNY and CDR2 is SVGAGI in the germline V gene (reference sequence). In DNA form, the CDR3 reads TGTGCCAGCAGTAAAGGGACTAGTTCTGAGACCCAGTACTTC. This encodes CASSKGTSSETQYF.

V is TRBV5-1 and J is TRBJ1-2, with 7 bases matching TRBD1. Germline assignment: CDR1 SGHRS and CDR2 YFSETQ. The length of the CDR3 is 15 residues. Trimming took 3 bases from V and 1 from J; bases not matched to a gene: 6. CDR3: CASSSGTAINYGYTF. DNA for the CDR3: TGCGCCAGCAGCTCCGGGACAGCGATTAACTATGGCTACACCTTC.

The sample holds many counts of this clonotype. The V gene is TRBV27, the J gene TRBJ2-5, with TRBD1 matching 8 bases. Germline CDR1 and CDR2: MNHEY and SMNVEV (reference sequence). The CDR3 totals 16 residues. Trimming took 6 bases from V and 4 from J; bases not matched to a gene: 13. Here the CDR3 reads CASRTTSGGRRETQYF. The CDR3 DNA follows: TGTGCCAGCAGGACAACCTCAGGGGGCAGGAGAGAGACCCAGTACTTC.

For the CDR3, the DNA is TGTGCCATCAAGGGTGGGCAGGCAGCGCAGTATTTT. This encodes CAIKGGQAAQYF. This sequence joins TRBV10-3 and TRBJ2-3; no clear D gene. The CDR3 is made up of 12 amino acids. CDR1 and CDR2 from the germline V gene are ENHRY and SYGVKD. The ends were cut back, 7 bases at V and 10 bases at J, with 15 bases in the middle.

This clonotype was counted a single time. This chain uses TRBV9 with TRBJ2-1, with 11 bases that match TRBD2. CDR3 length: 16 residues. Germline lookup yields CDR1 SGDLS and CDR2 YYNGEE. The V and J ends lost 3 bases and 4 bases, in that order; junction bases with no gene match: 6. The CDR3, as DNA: TGTGCCAGCAGCGAAGAGACTAGCGGGGTATACAATGAGCAGTTCTTC. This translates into CASSEETSGVYNEQFF.

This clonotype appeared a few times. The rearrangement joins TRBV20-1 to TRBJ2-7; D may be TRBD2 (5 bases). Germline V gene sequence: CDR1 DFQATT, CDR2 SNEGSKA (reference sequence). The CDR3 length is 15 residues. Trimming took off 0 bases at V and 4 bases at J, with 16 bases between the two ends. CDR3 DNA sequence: TGCAGTGCTAGAGATTGGACTGGCGGCCGGTACGAGCAGTACTTC. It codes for CSARDWTGGRYEQYF.